A selection of T cell receptor beta chains follows, all from one sample in a study of blood T cell repertoires in COVID-19. The repertoire was sequenced with immunoSEQ multiplex PCR; TCRdb's copy has only in-frame clones and lacks some. The sample includes 270,000 or so clones, approximately 91% of them seen just once. The sequenced sample was PBMCs or T cells enriched from blood (not recorded which). Every receptor here comes from a woman aged 40 to 50 with acute COVID-19. Each CDR3 is given with its conserved first and last residue. The D gene is left open where the match is weak. Part of the rows lack a size; the others show once, few, many or a class for expanded clones.

size | D | J | V | CDR3 | DNA
NA | NA | TRBJ2-2 | TRBV5-6 | CASSRGSTGGELFF | TGTGCCAGCAGTCGGGGGTCCACTGGCGGGGAGCTGTTTTTT
NA | TRBD2 | TRBJ2-7 | TRBV15 | CATSASGRKYEQYF | TGTGCCACCAGCGCTAGCGGGAGGAAATACGAGCAGTACTTC
NA | TRBD1 | TRBJ2-7 | TRBV18 | CASSPGQGRNYEQYF | TGTGCCAGCTCGCCAGGACAGGGGAGGAACTACGAGCAGTACTTC
NA | TRBD1 | TRBJ1-2 | TRBV5-1 | CASSSPGTGGRGYTF | TGCGCCAGCAGCTCGCCCGGGACAGGGGGACGTGGCTACACCTTC
NA | TRBD1 | TRBJ2-1 | TRBV19 | CASSILGQRDEQFF | TGTGCCAGTAGTATTCTGGGACAGCGCGATGAGCAGTTCTTC
once | NA | TRBJ1-6 | TRBV11-2 | CASSFTSSYNSPLHF | TGTGCCAGCAGCTTCACCAGCTCCTATAATTCACCCCTCCACTTT
NA | NA | TRBJ1-1 | TRBV19 | CASSTGYTEAFF | TGTGCCAGTAGTACAGGTTACACTGAAGCTTTCTTT
NA | TRBD1 | TRBJ1-1 | TRBV5-4 | CASSPRTGMNTEAFF | TGTGCCAGCAGCCCCAGGACAGGGATGAACACTGAAGCTTTCTTT
NA | TRBD1 | TRBJ2-7 | TRBV7-8 | CASSLGRDSIVYEQYF | TGTGCCAGCAGCTTAGGACGGGACAGTATCGTCTACGAGCAGTACTTC
NA | NA | TRBJ1-2 | TRBV24-1 | CATSQGGANYGYTF | TGTGCCACCAGTCAGGGCGGAGCTAACTATGGCTACACCTTC
NA | NA | TRBJ2-3 | TRBV19 | CASSIEGRGRTDTQYF | TGTGCCAGTAGTATAGAAGGGCGGGGGCGCACAGATACGCAGTATTTT
NA | TRBD1 | TRBJ2-7 | TRBV28 | CASSLGQGANEQYF | TGTGCCAGCAGTTTAGGCCAGGGGGCCAACGAGCAGTACTTC
NA | NA | TRBJ1-1 | TRBV12-3/TRBV12-4 | CASSFGKPVAAFF | TGTGCCAGCAGTTTCGGGAAACCGGTCGCAGCTTTCTTT
NA | NA | TRBJ2-5 | TRBV29-1 | CSAGGPPQETQYF | TGCAGCGCCGGGGGTCCGCCCCAAGAGACCCAGTACTTC
NA | NA | TRBJ2-1 | TRBV21-1 | CASILGDSSYNEQFF | NA
NA | TRBD2 | TRBJ2-7 | TRBV28 | CASSPRGGNLLRYEQYF | TGTGCCAGCAGTCCCCGGGGAGGGAATTTATTGCGCTACGAGCAGTACTTC
NA | TRBD1 | TRBJ2-5 | TRBV5-1 | CASSQGTGETQYF | TGCGCCAGCAGCCAGGGGACAGGGGAGACCCAGTACTTC
NA | TRBD1 | TRBJ1-5 | TRBV30 | CAWNRGRDQPQHF | TGTGCCTGGAACAGGGGGCGAGATCAGCCCCAGCATTTT
NA | NA | TRBJ2-2 | TRBV27 | CASSVRAGVANTGELFF | TGTGCCAGCAGCGTAAGGGCCGGGGTAGCGAACACCGGGGAGCTGTTTTTT
NA | NA | TRBJ1-2 | TRBV24-1 | CATSDEYGPWGGYTF | TGTGCCACCAGTGATGAGTACGGACCTTGGGGCGGCTACACCTTC
NA | NA | TRBJ2-3 | TRBV3-1/TRBV3-2 | CASSRLPRGPDTQYF | TGTGCCAGCAGCCGACTACCCCGCGGCCCAGATACGCAGTATTTT
NA | NA | TRBJ2-1 | TRBV11-2 | CASSAAPGPLYEQFF | TGTGCCAGCAGCGCGGCTCCAGGGCCCCTCTATGAGCAGTTCTTC
NA | NA | TRBJ1-3 | TRBV29-1 | CSVFVRAGNTIYF | TGCAGCGTGTTTGTGCGGGCTGGAAACACCATATATTTT
NA | NA | TRBJ1-1 | TRBV29-1 | CSVESIGATPAMNTEAFF | TGCAGCGTTGAAAGTATTGGGGCCACGCCTGCGATGAACACTGAAGCTTTCTTT
NA | NA | TRBJ1-1 | TRBV6-6 | CASSSVYRVREAFF | TGTGCCAGCAGTAGTGTTTACAGGGTACGGGAAGCTTTCTTT
NA | TRBD1 | TRBJ2-2 | TRBV19 | CASSTSPGQGPGELFF | TGTGCCAGTAGTACATCACCGGGACAGGGACCCGGGGAGCTGTTTTTT
NA | TRBD1 | TRBJ2-7 | TRBV6-2/TRBV6-3 | CASSYETGVSEQYF | TGTGCCAGCAGTTATGAGACAGGGGTCTCGGAGCAGTACTTC
NA | NA | TRBJ2-7 | TRBV7-2 | CASSLSADSYEQYF | TGTGCCAGCAGCCTAAGCGCGGACTCCTACGAGCAGTACTTC
NA | TRBD1 | TRBJ1-4 | TRBV7-2 | CASSGTVNEKLFF | TGTGCCAGCAGCGGGACAGTTAATGAAAAACTGTTTTTT
NA | NA | TRBJ2-5 | TRBV28 | CASGPSSQETQYF | TGTGCCAGCGGCCCCTCAAGCCAAGAGACCCAGTACTTC
NA | NA | TRBJ1-1 | TRBV7-2 | CASSLGAGATEAFF | TGTGCCAGCAGTCTCGGGGCGGGGGCCACTGAAGCTTTCTTT
NA | TRBD1 | TRBJ1-5 | TRBV18 | CASNPGGSNQPQHF | TGTGCCAGTAACCCAGGGGGCAGCAATCAGCCCCAGCATTTT
NA | NA | TRBJ1-1 | TRBV6-5 | CASRQTGTNTEAFF | TGTGCCAGCAGACAAACAGGAACGAACACTGAAGCTTTCTTT
NA | TRBD1 | TRBJ2-2 | TRBV6-5 | CASRPPGQGSGELFF | TGTGCCAGCAGACCCCCGGGACAGGGATCCGGGGAGCTGTTTTTT
many | NA | TRBJ2-7 | TRBV2 | CASSELALAYEQYF | TGTGCCAGCAGTGAATTAGCGTTAGCCTACGAGCAGTACTTC
once | NA | TRBJ2-1 | TRBV11-3 | CASSLILGNSEQFF | TGTGCCAGCAGCTTAATTCTAGGTAATAGCGAGCAGTTCTTC
NA | NA | TRBJ2-5 | TRBV7-3 | CASSLDPGETQYF | TGTGCCAGCAGCTTGGATCCGGGAGAGACCCAGTACTTC
NA | NA | TRBJ1-2 | TRBV25-1 | CASSELGTYGYTF | TGTGCCAGCAGTGAATTGGGCACCTATGGCTACACCTTC
NA | NA | TRBJ1-1 | TRBV7-2 | CASSFSPNTEAFF | TGTGCCAGCAGCTTTAGCCCCAACACTGAAGCTTTCTTT
NA | TRBD1 | TRBJ2-3 | TRBV19 | CASSTGTGGTDTQYF | TGTGCCAGTAGTACCGGGACAGGGGGGACAGATACGCAGTATTTT
NA | TRBD2 | TRBJ2-1 | TRBV2 | CATQNLAGGRNEQFF | TGTGCCACCCAAAATCTAGCGGGGGGGCGGAATGAGCAGTTCTTC
NA | NA | TRBJ1-2 | TRBV5-5 | CASSLSPGPNYGYTF | TGTGCCAGCAGCTTGAGTCCAGGGCCTAACTATGGCTACACCTTC
NA | TRBD1 | TRBJ1-6 | TRBV7-2 | CASRSSAGQLNSPLHF | TGTGCCAGCAGGTCTAGCGCGGGACAGCTAAATTCACCCCTCCACTTT